This TCR beta chain was recovered during a study of OX40 agonist ivuxolimab in advanced cancers. Overall study findings and caveats: There were also nonresponders showing low normalized T-cell clonal expansion.

V dropped 1 base and J dropped 4 bases, with 14 bases sitting between them. Germline lookup yields CDR1 SGHAT and CDR2 FQNNGV. This CDR3 region has 15 residues. Here immunoSEQ multiplex PCR was the method, and the copy in TCRdb shows in-frame clones only, minus some. The repertoire consists of tens of thousands of clones, with 91% occurring once and the leading ten covering 3.5% to 4%. Remarks on this clone: The target antigen is unknown.

Material: CD4+ or CD8+ T cells sorted from blood, obtained in a trial of the OX40 agonist ivuxolimab. The chain employs TRBV11-2 and TRBJ2-7; D perhaps matches TRBD1 (5 bases). The receptor's source is an adult with an advanced solid tumor such as melanoma, head and neck, liver or kidney cancer. The CDR3 reads CASSLGPGLGYEQYF. CDR3 DNA: TGTGCCAGCAGCTTAGGGCCAGGGCTGGGTTACGAGCAGTACTTC.